This T cell receptor beta chain was captured in a study of shared clonotypes between healthy human individuals (dated by TCRdb to about 2020). About the study as a whole: A few men and two women, aged 18 to 49 years, made up the cohort. Each donor's leukapheresis produced roughly between roughly 0.9 and 9 billion PBMCs. To increase sequencing depth and limit assay-specific biases, TCR repertoire library preparation and sequencing were carried out by different laboratories using diverse techniques. To estimate repertoire size and how much clonotypes are shared between individuals, the study performed deep sequencing of blood TCR repertoires from a few healthy adults. General conclusions and limits of the study: Pairwise subsampling indicated that sequencing depth was expected to affect the degree of clonotype sharing among donors. Sampling was limited to blood, and TCR repertoires in tissue likely differ from TCR repertoires in blood. Because the study included a small number of donors, the genetic and exposure-history diversity represented was limited.

This clone came up a few times. There is no known antigen for this receptor. Base qualities are not at hand, and no much larger clone is one base apart. V and J lose 1 base and 2 bases, and a span of 13 bases separates them. The germline V gene (reference sequence) provides CDR1 SEHNR and CDR2 FQNEAQ. The CDR3 sequence holds 16 residues, the cysteine and phenylalanine included. Only the CDR3 region is kept as DNA, spanning 48 bases read in frame from base 1. TCR CDR3 regions were amplified from genomic DNA by multiplex PCR using the deep immunoSEQ assay. For each cell subset, the extracted genomic DNA was distributed evenly across all wells of several immunoSEQ 96-well plates, and each plate served as one replicate. For unsorted PBMC, each replicate PCR was loaded with approximately 300 ng genomic DNA, equivalent to roughly 31,000 T cell genomes. Ten immunoSEQ deep assay plates were used to sequence unsorted PBMC genomic DNA. Purified libraries were measured with a Qubit 3.0 fluorometer, size-checked on a Bioanalyzer 2100, and measured again with the KAPA Library Quantification kit. Every immunoSEQ 96-well plate was sequenced on a dedicated single-read 150-cycle Illumina NextSeq 550 flow cell. Turning to the authors' computational methods: Because the immunoSEQ output held only junctional sequences and lacked quality scores, the filtering could not match the filtering applied to full-length reads. Sequences were annotated with PyIR, a Python wrapper for IgBLAST v1.9, using IMGT germline references to assign V/J genes and CDR3. Reads with weak V/J assignments (E-value above 1e-6), missing CDR3, stop codons, out-of-frame junctions, or ambiguous translated residues were removed. V3J clonotypes were defined by identical inferred V gene, J gene, and CDR3 amino acid sequence. Percentage overlap between repertoires was computed as shared unique clonotypes divided by the size of the smaller repertoire. RTK rarefaction, the Chao1 estimator, and Recon v2.1 estimates of unobserved clonotypes were used to assess repertoire richness. The table comes from immuneACCESS by way of TCRdb, which keeps in-frame sequences with V and J called. Part of the clones is missing from these tables; in studies checked, under half for an unresolved V gene and the rest for unknown reasons. The V and J calls and clone size are taken from that table; D and trimming were inferred from the DNA. The table for this sample lists fewer than 650,000 clones; roughly four fifths of them were counted only once. The ten largest clonotypes hold around 11% of the sample.

Donors were healthy HIV-negative adults with no recently reported acute infections or vaccinations. Every donor was a Caucasian adult residing in Nashville, Tennessee, USA. For unsorted samples, tens of millions of PBMCs were counted, and genomic DNA was extracted using the QIAamp DNA Blood Mini kit. Blood was collected by leukapheresis, and PBMCs were isolated by Ficoll-Histopaque density gradient centrifugation and then cryopreserved in liquid nitrogen vapor phase. Input material: PBMCs. The TCR sequence derives from a woman aged 40 to 49 in good health. Some clones in this sample may be carry-over from other donors' samples. The sequence joins TRBV7-9 to TRBJ2-3; the D gene identity is not certain. The DNA sequence reads TGTGCCAGCAGCTTAGTCTCGGGCTCGTACACAGATACGCAGTATTTT. Protein translation: CASSLVSGSYTDTQYF.